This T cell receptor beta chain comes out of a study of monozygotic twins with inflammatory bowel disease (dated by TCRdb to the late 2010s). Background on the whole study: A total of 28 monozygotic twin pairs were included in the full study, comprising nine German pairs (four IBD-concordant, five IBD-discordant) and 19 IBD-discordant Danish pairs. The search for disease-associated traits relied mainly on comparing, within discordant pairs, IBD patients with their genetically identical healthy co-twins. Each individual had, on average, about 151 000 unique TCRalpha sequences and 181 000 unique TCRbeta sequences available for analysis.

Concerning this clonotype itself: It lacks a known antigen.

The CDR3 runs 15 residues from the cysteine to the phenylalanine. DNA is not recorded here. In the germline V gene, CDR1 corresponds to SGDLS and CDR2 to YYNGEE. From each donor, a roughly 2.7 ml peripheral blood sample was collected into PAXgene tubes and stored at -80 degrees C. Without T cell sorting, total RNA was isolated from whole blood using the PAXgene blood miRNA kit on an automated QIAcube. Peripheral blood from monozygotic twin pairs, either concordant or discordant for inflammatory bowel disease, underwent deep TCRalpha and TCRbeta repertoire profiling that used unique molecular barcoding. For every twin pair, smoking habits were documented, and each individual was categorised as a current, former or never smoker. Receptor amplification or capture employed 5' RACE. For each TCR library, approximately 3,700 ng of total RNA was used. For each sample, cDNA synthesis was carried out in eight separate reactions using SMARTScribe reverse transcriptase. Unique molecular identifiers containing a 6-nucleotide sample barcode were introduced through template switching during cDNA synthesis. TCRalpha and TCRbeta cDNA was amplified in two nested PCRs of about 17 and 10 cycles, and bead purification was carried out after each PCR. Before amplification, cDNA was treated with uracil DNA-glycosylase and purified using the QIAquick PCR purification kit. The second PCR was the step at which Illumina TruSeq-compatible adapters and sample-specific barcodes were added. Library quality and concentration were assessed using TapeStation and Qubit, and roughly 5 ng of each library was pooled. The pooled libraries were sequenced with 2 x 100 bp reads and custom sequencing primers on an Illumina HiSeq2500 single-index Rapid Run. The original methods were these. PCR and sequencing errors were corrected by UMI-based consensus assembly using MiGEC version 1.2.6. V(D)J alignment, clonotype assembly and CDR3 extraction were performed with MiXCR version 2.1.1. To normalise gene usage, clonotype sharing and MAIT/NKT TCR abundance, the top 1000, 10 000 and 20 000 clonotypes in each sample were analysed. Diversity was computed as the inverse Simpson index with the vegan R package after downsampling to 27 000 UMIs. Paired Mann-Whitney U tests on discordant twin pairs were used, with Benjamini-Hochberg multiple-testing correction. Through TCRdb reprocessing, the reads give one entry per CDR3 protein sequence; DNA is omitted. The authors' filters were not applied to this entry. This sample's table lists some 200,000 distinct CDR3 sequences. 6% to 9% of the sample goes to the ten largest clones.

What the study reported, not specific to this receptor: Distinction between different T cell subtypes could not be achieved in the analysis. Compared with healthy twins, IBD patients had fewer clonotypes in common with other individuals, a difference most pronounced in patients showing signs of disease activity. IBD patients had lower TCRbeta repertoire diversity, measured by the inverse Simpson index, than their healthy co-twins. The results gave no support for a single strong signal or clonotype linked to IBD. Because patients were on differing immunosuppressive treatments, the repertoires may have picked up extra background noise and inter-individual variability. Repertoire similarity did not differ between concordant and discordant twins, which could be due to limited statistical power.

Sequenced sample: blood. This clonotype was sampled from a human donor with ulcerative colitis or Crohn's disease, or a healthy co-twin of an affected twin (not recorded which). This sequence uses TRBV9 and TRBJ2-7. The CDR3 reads CASSVVGEVGYEQYF. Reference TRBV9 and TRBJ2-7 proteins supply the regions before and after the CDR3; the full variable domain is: DSGVTQTPKHLITATGQRVTLRCSPRSGDLSVYWYQQSLDQGLQFLIQYYNGEERAKGNILERFSAQQFPDLHSELNLSSLELGDSALYFCASSVVGEVGYEQYFGPGTRLTVT.